The entry below describes one TCR beta chain. Antigen unknown. The data were obtained in a study of PD-1 blockade in classical Hodgkin lymphoma. The germline V gene has CDR1 SGHTA and CDR2 FQGNSA. V lost 5 bases and J lost 5, with 18 bases in between. The CDR3 runs 15 residues. Study findings and constraints: The study found that TCR diversity rose significantly by C4D1 in CD4+ but not CD8+ cells. Relative to healthy donors, newly diagnosed patients reportedly had lower baseline TCR diversity, which was reported as lower still in relapsed/refractory patients. Any patient who commenced nivolumab under 1 year after ASCT was excluded. Why repertoires differed is undefined; disease activity or prior therapy possibly contributed.

With no exception, relapse followed autologous stem cell transplantation in all patients, and brentuximab vedotin exposure varied. Sequencing used immunoSEQ multiplex PCR; TCRdb keeps in-frame clones, though not all of them. The sample shows roughly 90,000 clones, roughly 79% of them seen only once. The sequence was obtained from a human donor with classical Hodgkin lymphoma. The input for sequencing was peripheral blood mononuclear cells (PBMCs), taken before the second cycle of nivolumab. This rearrangement joins TRBV7-2 to TRBJ2-5; D is unclear. CDR3 nucleotides: TGTGCCAGCAGCCCGGGCCGAACGAGTCCCGAGACCCAGTACTTC. Residues: CASSPGRTSPETQYF.